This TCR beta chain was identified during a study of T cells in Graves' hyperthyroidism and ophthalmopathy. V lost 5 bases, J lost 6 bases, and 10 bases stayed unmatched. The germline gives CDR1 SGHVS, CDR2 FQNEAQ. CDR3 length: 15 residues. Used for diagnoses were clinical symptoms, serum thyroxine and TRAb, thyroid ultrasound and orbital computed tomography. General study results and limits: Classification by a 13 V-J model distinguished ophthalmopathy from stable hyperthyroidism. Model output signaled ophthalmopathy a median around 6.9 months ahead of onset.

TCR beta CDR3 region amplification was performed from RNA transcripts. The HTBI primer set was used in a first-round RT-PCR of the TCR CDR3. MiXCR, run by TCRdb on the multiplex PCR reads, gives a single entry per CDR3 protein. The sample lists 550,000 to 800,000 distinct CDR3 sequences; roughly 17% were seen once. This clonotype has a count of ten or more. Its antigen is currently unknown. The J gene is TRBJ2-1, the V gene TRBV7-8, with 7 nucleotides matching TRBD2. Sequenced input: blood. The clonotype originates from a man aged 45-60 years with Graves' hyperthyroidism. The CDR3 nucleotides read TGTGCCAGCAGCCAGGGACTATCACCGTTCAATGAGCAGTTCTTC. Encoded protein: CASSQGLSPFNEQFF. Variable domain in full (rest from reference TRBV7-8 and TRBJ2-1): GAGVSQSPRYKVAKRGQDVALRCDPISGHVSLFWYQQALGQGPEFLTYFQNEAQLDKSGLPSDRFFAERPEGSVSTLKIQRTQQEDSAVYLCASSQGLSPFNEQFFGPGTRLTVL.